Sequencing of this TCR beta chain was carried out in a study of OX40 agonist ivuxolimab in advanced cancers. Study-level findings and limits: Those patients achieving a partial response at 0.1-3.0 mg/kg showed among the lowest clonal expansion.

TCRdb's copy holds only in-frame clones and misses some; the assay was immunoSEQ multiplex PCR. The sample includes tens of thousands of clones, 75% to 90% of them seen just once. The germline V gene encodes CDR1 LGHNA and CDR2 YSLEER. This CDR3 region has 16 residues. The germline V and J ends were trimmed by 0 bases and 3 bases, with 13 bases remaining between them. Patients were excluded for autoimmune disease history or systemic immunosuppression. As concerns this clone: Its antigen is not known.

The sample here was CD4+ or CD8+ T cells sorted from blood, taken in a trial of the OX40 agonist ivuxolimab. The chain combines TRBV4-3 with TRBJ2-3; possibly TRBD2 for D (5 bases). The receptor's source is an adult with an advanced solid tumor such as melanoma, head and neck, liver or kidney cancer. In nucleotides, the CDR3 is TGCGCCAGCAGCCAAGATTCGAGCGAGCGGACAGATACGCAGTATTTT. Translating gives CASSQDSSERTDTQYF.